The clone carrying this T cell receptor (beta chain) showed up just a few times. Antigen unknown. The data stem from a study of T-cell memory formation after mild COVID-19. Study conclusions and caveats: Contracting CD4+ clones sat mainly in CM and EM; CD8+ in EMRA.

Each CDR3 protein is one row after TCRdb ran MiXCR on the 5' RACE reads. This sample has just over 350,000 distinct CDR3 sequences, with 13% to 15% found just once. Trimming shortened V by 5 bases and J by 4 bases, and 7 bases separated the two germline ends. This CDR3 comprises 12 residues. The sample consisted of PBMCs or a T cell subset sorted from them (not recorded which). The clonotype originates from a man aged 18 to 29 who had mild COVID-19 (a few samples of this study predate the infection). Cell type and time point are not known. V usage is TRBV12-3 or TRBV12-4 and J usage is TRBJ2-3; no definite D call. The CDR3 bases are TGTGCCAGCAGTGCGTGGGCAGATACGCAGTATTTT. It specifies CASSAWADTQYF.